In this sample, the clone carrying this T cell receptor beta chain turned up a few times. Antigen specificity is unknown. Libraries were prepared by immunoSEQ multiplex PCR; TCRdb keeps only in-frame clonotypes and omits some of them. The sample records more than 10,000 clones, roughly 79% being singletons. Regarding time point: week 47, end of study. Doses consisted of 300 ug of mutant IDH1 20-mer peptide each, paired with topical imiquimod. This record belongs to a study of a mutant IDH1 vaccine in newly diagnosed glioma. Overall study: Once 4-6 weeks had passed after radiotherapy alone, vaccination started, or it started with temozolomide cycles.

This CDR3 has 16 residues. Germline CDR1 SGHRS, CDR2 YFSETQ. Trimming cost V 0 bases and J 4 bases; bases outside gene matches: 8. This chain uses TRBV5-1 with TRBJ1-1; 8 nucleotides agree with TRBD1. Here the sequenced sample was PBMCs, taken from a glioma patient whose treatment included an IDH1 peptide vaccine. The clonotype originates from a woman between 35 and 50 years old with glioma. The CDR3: CASSLDQGAGITEAFF. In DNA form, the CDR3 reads TGCGCCAGCAGCTTGGATCAGGGGGCAGGGATCACTGAAGCTTTCTTT.